These 20 T cell receptor beta chains were sequenced from one sample in a study of glioma-infiltrating T cells. The iRepertoire nested amplicon-rescue multiplex PCR amplified TCR alpha and beta CDR3s from RNA. In TCRdb, the multiplex PCR reads were re-called with MiXCR into one record per CDR3 protein. The sample comprises approximately 400,000 distinct CDR3 sequences, roughly two fifths of which are singletons, and more than 10% rests with the top ten. Sample: glioma tissue, nonneoplastic brain tissue, or PBMCs (not recorded which). The receptors come from a human donor with low-grade glioma or glioblastoma, undergoing nonglioma brain surgery, or in good health (not recorded which).

This clonotype was counted at least ten times. The chain is built from TRBV6-6 and TRBJ2-3; no clear D gene. Germline CDR1 is MNHNY and CDR2 is SVGAGI (reference sequence). The V end was cut by 0 bases, the J end by 0 bases, with 7 bases between. The CDR3 is 15 residues long. As DNA, the CDR3 is TGTGCCAGCAGTTACTCTTCCGCTAGCACAGATACGCAGTATTTT. Translated: CASSYSSASTDTQYF.

This clonotype was seen a handful of times. The chain recombines TRBV7-9 with TRBJ1-1; D is undetermined. Trimming left V 2 bases short and J 0 bases short, with 10 bases between. The CDR3 contains 15 residues. Germline V lookup: CDR1 SEHNR, CDR2 FQNEAQ (reference sequence). CDR3 in amino acids: CASSLLGRVNTEAFF. The DNA of the CDR3 is TGTGCCAGCAGCTTATTGGGCAGAGTGAACACTGAAGCTTTCTTT.

This clonotype showed up many times. The chain is built from TRBV6-1 and TRBJ1-2; no definite D call. The CDR3 totals 11 residues. The germline V and J ends were trimmed by 3 bases and 8 bases, with 7 bases remaining between them. Looked up from germline, CDR1 is MNHNS and CDR2 is SASEGT. CDR3 in DNA: TGTGCCAGCAGTGACCTCAGAGGCTACACCTTC. The encoded protein is CASSDLRGYTF.

This clonotype has just a few counts. The chain uses TRBV20-1 and TRBJ2-7, with 8 positions matching TRBD2. CDR3 length equals 12 residues. V lost 5 bases and J lost 6; bases outside the gene matches: 6. Germline V lookup: CDR1 DFQATT, CDR2 SNEGSKA (reference sequence). This CDR3 reads CSAQTAGAEQYF. CDR3 DNA sequence: TGCAGTGCTCAGACAGCGGGAGCCGAGCAGTACTTC.

This clonotype was recorded at least ten times. The CDR3 coding sequence is TGTGCCAGCAGTTTATCTCGGACAGGGGGGGATGGCTACACCTTC. It encodes CASSLSRTGGDGYTF. The rearrangement uses TRBV27 and TRBJ1-2; 10 positions agree with TRBD1. Germline loops: CDR1 MNHEY, CDR2 SMNVEV (reference sequence). The CDR3 consists of 15 residues. Losses at the gene ends were 0 bases for V and 6 bases for J; bases not matched to a gene: 4.

The chain is built from TRBV7-9 and TRBJ1-6; D remains ambiguous. Trimming cost V 5 bases and J 7 bases, with 15 bases left between them. From germline, CDR1 is SEHNR and CDR2 FQNEAQ (reference sequence). The CDR3 has 15 amino acids. The CDR3 DNA is TGTGCCAGCAGCAATCGGACCGTCGAAAATTCACCCCTCCACTTT. It is translated as CASSNRTVENSPLHF.

The chain couples TRBV12-3 or TRBV12-4 to TRBJ2-1, with D uncertain. Between the trimmed V and J ends, which lost 5 bases and 6 bases, there was a span of 11 bases. The CDR3 length is 13 residues. The CDR3 reads CASSPQSGNEQFF. In DNA form, the CDR3 reads TGTGCCAGCAGTCCTCAATCGGGCAATGAGCAGTTCTTC.

This sequence joins TRBV4-1 and TRBJ2-1; 7 bases agree with TRBD2. Germline CDR1 and CDR2: MGHRA and YSYEKL. With 1 base clipped from V and 1 base from J, the junction kept 7 bases outside the gene matches. The CDR3 length is 17 residues. This CDR3 reads CASSQGGGGRSYNEQFF. The CDR3 coding sequence is TGCGCCAGCAGCCAAGGTGGCGGGGGTAGGTCCTACAATGAGCAGTTCTTC.

This clonotype was observed a handful of times. CDR3 residues: CASSWGTTGELFF. The CDR3 nucleotides read TGTGCCAGCAGTTGGGGGACCACCGGGGAGCTGTTTTTT. This chain uses TRBV28 with TRBJ2-2, with D perhaps given as TRBD1 or TRBD2 (5 bases each). V shed 4 bases and J shed 4 bases, with 7 bases lying between them. This CDR3 comprises 13 residues. CDR1 is MDHEN, CDR2 SYDVKM, per germline. The whole variable domain, filled in from reference TRBV28 and TRBJ2-2, reads DVKVTQSSRYLVKRTGEKVFLECVQDMDHENMFWYRQDPGLGLRLIYFSYDVKMKEKGDIPEGYSVSREKKERFSLILESASTNQTSMYLCASSWGTTGELFFGEGSRLTVL.

This clonotype appeared a few times. CDR3: CASKRPGLLLNEQFF. Written as DNA, the CDR3 is TGTGCCAGCAAACGCCCAGGACTTCTACTCAATGAGCAGTTCTTC. V usage is TRBV28 and J usage is TRBJ2-1; the D gene is possibly TRBD2 (5 bases). Trimming took off 7 bases at V and 6 bases at J, with 19 bases between the two ends. The germline CDR1 and CDR2 sequences are MDHEN and SYDVKM. CDR3 length: 15 residues.

Of note for this clonotype: A much larger clone differs from this one at a single base, so this may be a read error. The rearrangement uses TRBV15 and TRBJ2-3; 7 bases agree with TRBD1. The germline V gene encodes CDR1 LNHNV and CDR2 YYDKDF (reference sequence). Losses at the gene ends were 4 bases for V and 3 bases for J; bases not matched to a gene: 7. The CDR3 spans 15 residues. The CDR3 protein is CATSNYRGSTDTQYF. In DNA form, the CDR3 reads TGTGCCACCAGCAATTACAGGGGCTCAACAGATACGCAGTATTTT.

This clonotype was observed at least ten times. The chain carries TRBV27 and TRBJ1-1; D ambiguous. Germline lookup yields CDR1 MNHEY and CDR2 SMNVEV (reference sequence). CDR3 length: 12 amino acids. Trimming stripped 2 bases from V and 7 bases from J, with 8 bases between. CDR3 bases: TGTGCCAGCAGTTTAAACGGTATTGAAGCTTTCTTT. Its translation is CASSLNGIEAFF.

This clonotype was found many times. J is TRBJ2-1 and V is TRBV20-1; tentatively, D is TRBD2 (5 bases). The CDR3 contains 12 residues. V was cut by 6 bases and J by 8 bases, with 14 bases left in between. Germline CDR1 and CDR2: DFQATT and SNEGSKA (reference sequence). Here the CDR3 DNA reads TGCAGTGCAAGGACTCCGGGCCATGAGCAGTTCTTC. The encoded protein is CSARTPGHEQFF.

This chain connects TRBV6-1 to TRBJ2-7; TRBD2 matches at 7 bases. The ends lost 2 bases at V and 1 base at J; junction bases unmatched: 11. The V gene's germline CDR1 is MNHNS and CDR2 SASEGT. The CDR3 covers 17 residues. The CDR3 spells CASSEWRGCILSYEQYF. CDR3 coding DNA: TGTGCCAGCAGTGAATGGCGGGGGTGCATATTATCCTACGAGCAGTACTTC.

A few counts support this clonotype. This chain uses TRBV20-1 with TRBJ1-5; weak D call: TRBD1 (5 bases). CDR3 length equals 16 residues. The germline V gene encodes CDR1 DFQATT and CDR2 SNEGSKA (reference sequence). Trimming took 3 bases from V and 0 from J, leaving 15 bases between them. The CDR3 nucleotides are TGCAGTGCTAGGCTACCCGGACACTCTAGCAATCAGCCCCAGCATTTT. It translates to CSARLPGHSSNQPQHF.

Comments on this clonotype: This may be a read error, as it is one base from a much larger clone. The chain has TRBV28 and TRBJ1-4; D unclear. Germline V gives CDR1 MDHEN, CDR2 SYDVKM. The V end lost 3 bases, the J end lost 6 bases, and 2 bases lay between the germline ends. This CDR3 region has 11 residues. CDR3: CASSLYEKLFF. The CDR3 DNA reads as TGTGCCAGCAGTTTGTATGAAAAACTGTTTTTT.

With respect to this clonotype: The conserved final phenylalanine or tryptophan is absent from the CDR3, which likely points to a read error. This rearrangement joins TRBV6-2 or TRBV6-3 to TRBJ1-1, with TRBD1 identical over 11 bases. After removal of 5 bases from V and 6 bases from J, the junction contained 11 bases not matched to a gene. The V gene's germline CDR1 is MNHEY and CDR2 SVGEGT. This CDR3 has 16 amino acids. As DNA, the CDR3 is TGTGCCAGCAGTGCCCAACCCGGGACAGGGGGGTCTGAAGCTTTCTCT. Amino acids: CASSAQPGTGGSEAFS.

The V gene is TRBV24-1, the J gene TRBJ2-1, with a possible D match to TRBD1 (6 bases). Trimming removed 3 bases from V and 11 bases from J, with 19 bases in between. This CDR3 region has 15 residues. Germline CDR1 reads KGHDR; CDR2 reads SFDVKD. The CDR3 region is CATSDPITGTGKQFF. Written as DNA, the CDR3 is TGTGCCACCAGTGATCCCATCACAGGGACCGGTAAGCAGTTCTTC.

This clonotype was observed a few times. At one of its ends the junction is not consistent with the germline gene, which may arise from a read error. This chain joins TRBV2 and TRBJ2-1, with D unresolved. From germline, CDR1 is SNHLY and CDR2 FYNNEI. The CDR3 runs 11 residues. CDR3 sequence (DNA): TGTGCCAGTAGTGATATCGATGAGCAGTTCTTC. Amino acids: CASSDIDEQFF.

This clonotype came up many times. V is TRBV12-3 or TRBV12-4 and J is TRBJ2-1; 7 bases match TRBD1. V lost 5 bases to trimming and J lost 4 bases; unmatched junction nucleotides: 14. This CDR3 is built from 17 residues. CDR3 DNA: TGTGCCAGCAGTCTCCCGAGAACCACAGGGGTATACAATGAGCAGTTCTTC. Amino acids: CASSLPRTTGVYNEQFF.